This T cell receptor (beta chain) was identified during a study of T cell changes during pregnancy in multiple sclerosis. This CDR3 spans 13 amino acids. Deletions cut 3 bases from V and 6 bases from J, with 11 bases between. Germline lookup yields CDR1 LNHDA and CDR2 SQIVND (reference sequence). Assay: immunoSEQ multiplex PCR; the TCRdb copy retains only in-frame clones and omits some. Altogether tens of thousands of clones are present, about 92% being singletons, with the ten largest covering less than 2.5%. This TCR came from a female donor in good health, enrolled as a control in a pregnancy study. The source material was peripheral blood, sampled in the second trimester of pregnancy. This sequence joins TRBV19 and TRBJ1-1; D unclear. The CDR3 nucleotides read TGTGCCAGTAGTATGTGGCAGAATTCTGAAGCTTTCTTT. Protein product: CASSMWQNSEAFF.